What follows describes a single TCR beta chain. The CDR3 runs to 15 residues. Germline values: CDR1 MNHEY, CDR2 SMNVEV (reference sequence). The germline V and J ends were trimmed by 3 bases and 0 bases, with 11 bases remaining between them. Patients having Susac syndrome satisfied recently defined diagnostic criteria for definite or probable disease. The RNA input was roughly 0.45 to 1 ug, and it was reverse transcribed with random hexamers. Using its own MiXCR run on the immunoSEQ multiplex PCR reads, TCRdb lists one record per CDR3 protein. The table records some 200,000 distinct CDR3 sequences, more than 85% of them present only once. The sample originates from a study of CD8 T cells in Susac syndrome.

This rearrangement joins TRBV27 to TRBJ1-1; no clear D. The sequence was collected from a human donor with Susac syndrome. The sequencing sample was made of CD8+ T cells from PBMCs. Here the CDR3 DNA reads TGTGCCAGCAGTTTGCAGAGATTGATGAACACTGAAGCTTTCTTT. It yields the protein CASSLQRLMNTEAFF.